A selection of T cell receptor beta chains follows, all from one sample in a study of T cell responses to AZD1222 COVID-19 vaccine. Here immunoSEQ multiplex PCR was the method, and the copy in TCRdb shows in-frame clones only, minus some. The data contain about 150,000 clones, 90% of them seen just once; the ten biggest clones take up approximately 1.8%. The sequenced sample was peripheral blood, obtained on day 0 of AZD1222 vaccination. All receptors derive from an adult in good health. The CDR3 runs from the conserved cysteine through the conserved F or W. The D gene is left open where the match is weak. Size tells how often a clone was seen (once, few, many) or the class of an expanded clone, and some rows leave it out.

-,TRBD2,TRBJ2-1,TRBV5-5,CASSLFLLGLAGGDEQFF,TGTGCCAGCAGCTTGTTCCTTCTCGGACTAGCGGGAGGGGATGAGCAGTTCTTC
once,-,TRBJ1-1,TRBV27,CASSEDGYTEAFF,TGTGCCAGCAGTGAGGACGGCTACACTGAAGCTTTCTTT
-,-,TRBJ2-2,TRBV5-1,CASSLELARGELFF,TGCGCCAGCAGCTTGGAGCTAGCGCGCGGGGAGCTGTTTTTT
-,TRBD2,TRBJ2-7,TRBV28,CASSKGLAGKYEQYF,TGTGCCAGCAGTAAAGGACTAGCGGGAAAATACGAGCAGTACTTC
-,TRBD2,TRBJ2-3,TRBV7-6,CASSLETSESTDTQYF,TGTGCCAGCAGCCTCGAGACTAGCGAAAGCACAGATACGCAGTATTTT
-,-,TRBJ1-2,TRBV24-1,CATSTIQGDGYTF,TGTGCCACCAGTACCATTCAGGGAGACGGCTACACCTTC
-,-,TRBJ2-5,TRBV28,CASSSTLVRVQETQYF,TGTGCCAGCAGTTCCACACTAGTCAGGGTACAAGAGACCCAGTACTTC
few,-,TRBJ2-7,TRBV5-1,CASSPATDTYEQYF,TGCGCCAGCAGCCCTGCGACAGATACCTACGAGCAGTACTTC
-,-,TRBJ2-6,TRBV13,CASSFRQGSAGANVLTF,TGTGCCAGCAGCTTCAGGCAGGGGTCGGCTGGGGCCAACGTCCTGACTTTC
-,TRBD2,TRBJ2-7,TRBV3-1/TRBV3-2,CASSRRTSGRGYEQYF,TGTGCCAGCAGCCGTCGGACTAGCGGGAGAGGGTACGAGCAGTACTTC
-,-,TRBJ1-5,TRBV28,CASRGGQLQPQHF,TGTGCCAGCAGGGGAGGACAGTTACAGCCCCAGCATTTT
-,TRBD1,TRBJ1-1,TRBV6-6,CASSQGQLNTEAFF,TGTGCCAGCAGTCAGGGACAGCTGAACACTGAAGCTTTCTTT
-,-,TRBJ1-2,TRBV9,CASSVGAARYGYTF,TGTGCCAGCAGCGTAGGAGCTGCTCGCTATGGCTACACCTTC
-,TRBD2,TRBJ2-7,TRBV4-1,CASSQTSGSTYEQYF,TGCGCCAGCAGCCAAACTAGCGGGAGTACCTACGAGCAGTACTTC
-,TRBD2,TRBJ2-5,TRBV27,CASSISGKETQYF,TGTGCCAGCAGTATTAGCGGGAAGGAGACCCAGTACTTC
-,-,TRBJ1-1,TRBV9,CASSGDLINTEAFF,TGTGCCAGCAGCGGGGACCTAATTAACACTGAAGCTTTCTTT
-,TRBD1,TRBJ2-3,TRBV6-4,CASSVGTGSTDTQYF,TGTGCCAGCAGTGTCGGGACAGGCAGCACAGATACGCAGTATTTT
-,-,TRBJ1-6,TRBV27,CASRQGSDSPLHF,TGTGCCAGCAGACAGGGATCAGATTCACCCCTCCACTTT
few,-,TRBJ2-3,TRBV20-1,CSAKGHDTQYF,TGCAGTGCTAAGGGACATGATACGCAGTATTTT
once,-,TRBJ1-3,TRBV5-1,CASSLGTQSGNTIYF,TGCGCCAGCAGCCTGGGGACTCAAAGCGGAAACACCATATATTTT
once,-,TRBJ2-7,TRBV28,CASSGDEAYEQYF,TGTGCCAGCAGTGGGGACGAAGCCTACGAGCAGTACTTC
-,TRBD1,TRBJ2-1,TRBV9,CASSSRLGTGVGEQFF,TGTGCCAGCAGCTCCCGCCTTGGGACAGGGGTGGGTGAGCAGTTCTTC
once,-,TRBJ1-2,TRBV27,CASSFGIGYGYTF,TGTGCCAGCAGTTTTGGGATCGGGTATGGCTACACCTTC
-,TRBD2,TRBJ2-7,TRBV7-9,CASSLKATLSGRGNEQYF,TGTGCCAGCAGCTTAAAGGCCACCCTTAGCGGGAGAGGTAACGAGCAGTACTTC
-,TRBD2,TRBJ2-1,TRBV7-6,CASSTKSAGVDYNEQFF,TGTGCCAGCAGCACAAAGTCGGCGGGAGTCGACTACAATGAGCAGTTCTTC
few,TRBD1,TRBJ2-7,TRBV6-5,CASRGTGRSEQYF,TGTGCCAGCAGGGGGACAGGCCGCTCCGAGCAGTACTTC